The rows below give T cell receptor beta chains drawn from one sample of a study of cytomegalovirus exposure and HLA in healthy donors. Clones were sequenced by immunoSEQ multiplex PCR, and TCRdb holds only the in-frame ones, with some missing. The profile shows tens of thousands of clones, approximately 70% of them singletons. What was sequenced was PBMCs. Receptors originate from a woman between 50 and 59 years old in good health and CMV-seropositive. Both conserved end residues are part of each CDR3. Each record gives: V gene, J gene, CDR3 length, CDR3 protein.

V gene: TRBV7-7; J gene: TRBJ2-7; CDR3 length: 13; CDR3 protein: CASSLGLDYEQYF
V gene: TRBV19; J gene: TRBJ1-2; CDR3 length: 13; CDR3 protein: CASSRQAFYGYTF
V gene: TRBV11-2; J gene: TRBJ1-5; CDR3 length: 16; CDR3 protein: CASSTTTGGRGQPQHF
V gene: TRBV5-1; J gene: TRBJ1-4; CDR3 length: 15; CDR3 protein: CASSVGGSDPEKLFF
V gene: TRBV7-8; J gene: TRBJ1-1; CDR3 length: 15; CDR3 protein: CASSLVGTGVTEAFF
V gene: TRBV6-5; J gene: TRBJ1-6; CDR3 length: 15; CDR3 protein: CASSFLDRRNSPLHF
V gene: TRBV28; J gene: TRBJ2-7; CDR3 length: 14; CDR3 protein: CASKVGAGTYEQYF
V gene: TRBV5-8; J gene: TRBJ1-3; CDR3 length: 15; CDR3 protein: CASRPLTPTGNTIYF
V gene: TRBV5-1; J gene: TRBJ2-1; CDR3 length: 17; CDR3 protein: CASSFGAGDLGDNEQFF
V gene: TRBV7-2; J gene: TRBJ1-2; CDR3 length: 15; CDR3 protein: CASSLGTRGDYGYTF
V gene: TRBV5-4; J gene: TRBJ1-6; CDR3 length: 15; CDR3 protein: CASSSTGDLGSPLHF
V gene: TRBV10-1; J gene: TRBJ2-5; CDR3 length: 12; CDR3 protein: CASLPGKETQYF
V gene: TRBV6-6; J gene: TRBJ1-1; CDR3 length: 13; CDR3 protein: CASLGLMNTEAFF
V gene: TRBV7-6; J gene: TRBJ2-1; CDR3 length: 13; CDR3 protein: CASSRRQDNEQFF
V gene: TRBV5-1; J gene: TRBJ1-1; CDR3 length: 13; CDR3 protein: CASTVTGNTEAFF
V gene: TRBV28; J gene: TRBJ2-7; CDR3 length: 13; CDR3 protein: CASSLYRTYEQYF
V gene: TRBV7-9; J gene: TRBJ2-5; CDR3 length: 14; CDR3 protein: CALGSDRGTETQYF
V gene: TRBV7-2; J gene: TRBJ2-2; CDR3 length: 15; CDR3 protein: CASSLQTGGVGELFF
V gene: TRBV13; J gene: TRBJ1-3; CDR3 length: 19; CDR3 protein: CASSLLPRLSRDSRNTIYF
V gene: TRBV28; J gene: TRBJ1-3; CDR3 length: 20; CDR3 protein: CASSLSSSETPRSSGNTIYF
V gene: TRBV5-6; J gene: TRBJ1-1; CDR3 length: 16; CDR3 protein: CASSFYQQGMNTEAFF
V gene: TRBV18; J gene: TRBJ2-7; CDR3 length: 17; CDR3 protein: CASSPPGRQGGAYEQYF
V gene: TRBV19; J gene: TRBJ1-1; CDR3 length: 13; CDR3 protein: CASRPGGNTEAFF
V gene: TRBV5-1; J gene: TRBJ2-3; CDR3 length: 16; CDR3 protein: CASSATGGAYGDTQYF
V gene: TRBV5-4; J gene: TRBJ1-6; CDR3 length: 19; CDR3 protein: CASSFKLAREVRSNSPLHF
V gene: TRBV9; J gene: TRBJ1-2; CDR3 length: 14; CDR3 protein: CASSVSGSNYGYTF
V gene: TRBV7-3; J gene: TRBJ2-3; CDR3 length: 16; CDR3 protein: CASSLSSRGNTDTQYF
V gene: TRBV29-1; J gene: TRBJ2-5; CDR3 length: 12; CDR3 protein: CSVRSGMETQYF
V gene: TRBV6-5; J gene: TRBJ1-2; CDR3 length: 13; CDR3 protein: CASSHSGKHGYTF
V gene: TRBV14; J gene: TRBJ1-1; CDR3 length: 13; CDR3 protein: CASSQRGNPEAFF
V gene: TRBV11-3; J gene: TRBJ2-1; CDR3 length: 16; CDR3 protein: CASSFTTVSSYNEQFF
V gene: TRBV11-2; J gene: TRBJ2-1; CDR3 length: 16; CDR3 protein: CASSPRTSGSVNEQFF
V gene: TRBV4-3; J gene: TRBJ1-2; CDR3 length: 15; CDR3 protein: CASSQEQGAWYGYTF
V gene: TRBV25-1; J gene: TRBJ2-4; CDR3 length: 15; CDR3 protein: CASSELGGSENIQYF
V gene: TRBV5-4; J gene: TRBJ2-2; CDR3 length: 16; CDR3 protein: CASSLVGTGVTGELFF
V gene: TRBV28; J gene: TRBJ1-5; CDR3 length: 15; CDR3 protein: CASSLEQGAPQPQHF
V gene: TRBV7-6; J gene: TRBJ2-1; CDR3 length: 14; CDR3 protein: CASSLDGNYNEQFF
V gene: TRBV5-6; J gene: TRBJ2-7; CDR3 length: 15; CDR3 protein: CASSRLAGETYEQYF
V gene: TRBV7-9; J gene: TRBJ2-6; CDR3 length: 17; CDR3 protein: CSSSLEGTPSGANVLTF
V gene: TRBV4-3; J gene: TRBJ1-4; CDR3 length: 16; CDR3 protein: CASSPAGGEANEKLFF
V gene: TRBV7-9; J gene: TRBJ1-6; CDR3 length: 16; CDR3 protein: CASSLNPGTANSPLHF
V gene: TRBV28; J gene: TRBJ1-1; CDR3 length: 18; CDR3 protein: CASSSMTGLPLRDTEAFF
V gene: TRBV28; J gene: TRBJ2-7; CDR3 length: 20; CDR3 protein: CASSTRPRRYSGGGSYEQYF
V gene: TRBV4-1; J gene: TRBJ2-1; CDR3 length: 18; CDR3 protein: CASSQDPGDSYQLGEQFF
V gene: TRBV7-3; J gene: TRBJ2-5; CDR3 length: 14; CDR3 protein: CASNPDPGQETQYF
V gene: TRBV7-2; J gene: TRBJ2-7; CDR3 length: 16; CDR3 protein: CASSLAAGDNSYEQYF
V gene: TRBV10-3; J gene: TRBJ2-7; CDR3 length: 12; CDR3 protein: CAVTSGGYEQYF
V gene: TRBV10-3; J gene: TRBJ1-4; CDR3 length: 13; CDR3 protein: CAIKDRAGEKLFF
V gene: TRBV5-1; J gene: TRBJ2-1; CDR3 length: 15; CDR3 protein: CASSLLAGGSNEQFF
V gene: TRBV13; J gene: TRBJ2-5; CDR3 length: 16; CDR3 protein: CASSPPSGGFRETQYF
V gene: TRBV5-1; J gene: TRBJ1-1; CDR3 length: 13; CDR3 protein: CASSLGGNTEAFF